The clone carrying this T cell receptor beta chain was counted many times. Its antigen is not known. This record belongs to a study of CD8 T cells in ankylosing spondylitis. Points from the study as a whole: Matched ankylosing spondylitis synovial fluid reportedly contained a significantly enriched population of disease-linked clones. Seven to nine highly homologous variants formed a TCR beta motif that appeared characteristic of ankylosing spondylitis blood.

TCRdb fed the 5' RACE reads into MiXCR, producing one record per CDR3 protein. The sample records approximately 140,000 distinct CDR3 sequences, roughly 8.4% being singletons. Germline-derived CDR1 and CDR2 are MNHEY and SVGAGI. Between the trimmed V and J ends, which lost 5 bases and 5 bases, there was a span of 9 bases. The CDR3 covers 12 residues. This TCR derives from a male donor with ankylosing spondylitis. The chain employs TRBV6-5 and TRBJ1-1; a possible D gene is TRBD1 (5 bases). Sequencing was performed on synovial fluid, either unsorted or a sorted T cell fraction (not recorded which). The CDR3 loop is CASSPGRTEAFF. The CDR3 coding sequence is TGTGCCAGCAGTCCAGGGAGGACTGAAGCTTTCTTT.